The clone carrying this TCR beta chain was recorded a few times. Its matching antigen is unknown. The CDR3 is 12 amino acids. CDR1 is SGHAT, CDR2 FQNNGV, per germline. Trimming cost V 5 bases and J 13 bases, with 15 bases left between them. Only one heparinised blood draw was taken per donor, and its volume averaged around 110 mL. Markers CD45RO/CCR7/CD25/CD127/CD95/CD27 served to sort CD4+ naive, central memory, regulatory and stem cell-like memory cells. The source of the sample is a study of beta chain features in type 1 diabetes. Findings and limits, study-wide: There was a possibility that cDNA sequencing over-represented cells with high TCR expression. Any HLA type influence on TCRB rearrangement was left unresolved here.

What was sequenced were expressed TCRB transcripts, since all of the isolated RNA had been reverse transcribed. Libraries were prepared by immunoSEQ multiplex PCR; TCRdb keeps only in-frame clonotypes and omits some of them. This table has 900,000 or so clones, roughly 16% appearing once. The receptor's source is a woman aged 18-29 years in good health. Sequencing was carried out using naive CD4+ T cells from blood. The chain couples TRBV11-2 to TRBJ2-1; D remains unclear. CDR3 loop: CASSPISESQFF. In nucleotides, the CDR3 is TGTGCCAGCAGCCCAATTAGTGAGAGCCAGTTCTTC.